Below are 7 T cell receptor beta chains sequenced from a single sample in a study of blood T cell repertoires in COVID-19. Clones were sequenced by immunoSEQ multiplex PCR, and TCRdb holds only the in-frame ones, with some missing. This table has 200,000 to 250,000 clones, around 84% appearing once. Sequencing used PBMCs or T cells enriched from blood (not recorded which). Source of these receptors: a middle-aged man who had recovered from COVID-19.

The rearrangement joins TRBV6-1 to TRBJ2-7, with 8 bases lining up with TRBD2. This CDR3 region has 16 residues. The V gene's germline CDR1 is MNHNS and CDR2 SASEGT. Germline trimming cut 3 bases from V and 0 bases from J; bases unmatched to any gene: 7. The CDR3 sequence is CASSDTAGDLSYEQYF. In DNA form, the CDR3 reads TGTGCCAGCAGTGATACAGCGGGGGACCTCTCCTACGAGCAGTACTTC.

The V gene is TRBV2, the J gene TRBJ2-2; possible D gene TRBD1, 7 bases. V gave up 6 bases and J gave up 5 bases, with 16 bases separating them. Germline V gene lookup returns CDR1 SNHLY and CDR2 FYNNEI. The CDR3 totals 15 residues. CDR3: CASRGTAGITGELFF. Written as DNA, the CDR3 is TGTGCCAGCAGAGGGACAGCGGGTATAACCGGGGAGCTGTTTTTT.

J is TRBJ1-4 and V is TRBV5-1; D possibly corresponds to TRBD1 (5 bases). V shed 5 bases and J shed 7 bases, with 9 bases lying between them. The CDR3 covers 12 residues. Per the germline V gene, CDR1 is SGHRS and CDR2 is YFSETQ. The CDR3 here is CASRFQGEKLFF. The CDR3 bases are TGCGCCAGCAGATTCCAGGGTGAAAAACTGTTTTTT.

The chain recombines TRBV27 with TRBJ2-3; 12 bases line up with TRBD2. CDR1 and CDR2 from the germline V gene are MNHEY and SMNVEV (reference sequence). The trim removed 0 bases at V and 3 bases at J, leaving 10 bases unmatched. The CDR3 has 19 residues. The DNA for the CDR3 is TGTGCCAGCAGTTTATCGCCGGCTAGCGGGAGGGCCGAAACAGATACGCAGTATTTT. Residues: CASSLSPASGRAETDTQYF.

The rearrangement links TRBV7-8 to TRBJ2-2; 7 bases agree with TRBD2. Germline V lookup: CDR1 SGHVS, CDR2 FQNEAQ. The CDR3 length is 17 residues. After removal of 5 bases from V and 7 bases from J, the junction contained 16 bases not matched to a gene. The CDR3 loop reads CASSPRGGTGQHGELFF. The CDR3 DNA reads TGTGCCAGCAGCCCTCGGGGAGGGACGGGCCAGCACGGGGAGCTGTTTTTT.

This clone has a handful of counts. This chain uses TRBV7-3 with TRBJ2-7; D possibly corresponds to TRBD2 (5 bases). The germline gives CDR1 SGHTA, CDR2 FQGTGA. Trimming took off 2 bases at V and 4 bases at J, with 9 bases between the two ends. This CDR3 comprises 13 residues. The CDR3 sequence is CASSLGGEYEQYF. The CDR3 DNA reads as TGTGCCAGCAGCTTAGGAGGCGAGTACGAGCAGTACTTC.

This clone has a single count. The chain carries TRBV28 and TRBJ1-2; TRBD1 agrees at 8 bases. The CDR3 sequence is 16 residues long. CDR1 and CDR2 from the germline V gene are MDHEN and SYDVKM. V was clipped by 5 bases and J by 0 bases; unmatched bases: 8. Written as DNA, the CDR3 is TGTGCCAGCAGTCCCCCTCGGACAGGGTCTAACTATGGCTACACCTTC. This gives the protein CASSPPRTGSNYGYTF.